This T cell receptor (beta chain) was obtained from a study of T cell responses to AZD1222 COVID-19 vaccine. In the study overall: Analyses pooled second doses at about 4 or about 12 weeks. General study findings and limits: Spike was spanned by vaccine-associated CD4 TCRs, with dominance at 160-218 and 743-854. Donors were mostly white British, more females; clonal diversity possibly underestimated. The study reported that nearly half of spike-specific TCRs target unmutated variant regions.

Germline V lookup: CDR1 SGHDT, CDR2 YYEEEE. The germline V and J ends were trimmed by 4 bases and 4 bases, with 15 bases remaining between them. The CDR3 contains 15 residues. As for this clone: Its target is not known.

Repertoires were generated with immunoSEQ multiplex PCR, while TCRdb's copy carries only in-frame clones and drops some. The table includes around 99,000 clones, roughly 90% detected once. The sample here was peripheral blood, taken on day 0 of AZD1222 vaccination. The chain uses TRBV5-6 and TRBJ1-3; D unclear. The TCR originated in an adult in good health. The CDR3 protein is CASSPLGTLGNTIYF. The DNA for the CDR3 is TGTGCCAGCAGCCCGTTGGGAACCCTCGGAAACACCATATATTTT.